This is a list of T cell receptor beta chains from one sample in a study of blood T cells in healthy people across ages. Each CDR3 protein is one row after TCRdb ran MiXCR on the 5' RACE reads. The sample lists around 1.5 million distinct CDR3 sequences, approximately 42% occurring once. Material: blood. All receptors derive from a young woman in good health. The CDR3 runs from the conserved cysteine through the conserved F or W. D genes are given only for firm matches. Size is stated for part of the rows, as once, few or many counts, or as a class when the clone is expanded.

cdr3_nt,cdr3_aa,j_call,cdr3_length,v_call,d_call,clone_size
TGTGCCAGCAGTTCCGGGACATCAGCTGGGGCCAACGTCCTGACTTTC,CASSSGTSAGANVLTF,TRBJ2-6,16,TRBV12-3/TRBV12-4,NA,few
TGTGCCAGTGATGGGGGCTCCGGCTACGAGCAGTACTTC,CASDGGSGYEQYF,TRBJ2-7,13,TRBV6-1,NA,NA
TGTGCCAGCAGCGAGGACATGCCGCCGGAGACCCAGTACTTC,CASSEDMPPETQYF,TRBJ2-5,14,TRBV7-8,NA,few
TGTGCCAGCAGTCTTCCGACAGGGGGCCAAGAGACCCAGTACTTC,CASSLPTGGQETQYF,TRBJ2-5,15,TRBV5-1,TRBD1,few
TGTGCCAGCAGCCAGTCAAGCGGGGGGGGAAGGGGAGAGCAGTACTTC,CASSQSSGGGRGEQYF,TRBJ2-7,16,TRBV4-2,TRBD2,few
TGTGCCAGCAGTGAGGGTGTCACCATATATTTT,CASSEGVTIYF,TRBJ1-3,11,TRBV6-1,NA,NA
TGCGCCAGCAGCGGCCAACCACAGGGGACCCCAGGCGAGCAGTACTTC,CASSGQPQGTPGEQYF,TRBJ2-7,16,TRBV5-1,TRBD1,once
TGTGCCAGCAGCGGAGGGACGAGAAGTGAGCAGTTCTTC,CASSGGTRSEQFF,TRBJ2-1,13,TRBV11-3,NA,few
TGCGCCAGCAGCCAAGATAGGGGACAGCTCTACAATGAGCAGTTCTTC,CASSQDRGQLYNEQFF,TRBJ2-1,16,TRBV4-1,TRBD1,NA
TGCGCCAACAGCCCGAGCGGAGCCGATGAGCAGTTCTTC,CANSPSGADEQFF,TRBJ2-1,13,TRBV5-1,NA,NA
TGTGCTAGTGGTCCTGTGGGTAGCGGGAGAGTAAACACCGGGGAGCTGTTTTTT,CASGPVGSGRVNTGELFF,TRBJ2-2,18,TRBV12-5,TRBD2,NA
TGCAGCGCTGGGGACACCGTGCACGCTGAGCAGTACTTC,CSAGDTVHAEQYF,TRBJ2-5,13,TRBV29-1,NA,NA
TGTGCCAGCACCTCTTCGGGACAGGGCCATCTCGGGCAGTACTTC,CASTSSGQGHLGQYF,TRBJ2-5,15,TRBV28,TRBD1,NA
TGTGCCAGCAGCTCTAGCGCCCCAGAGACCCAGTACTTC,CASSSSAPETQYF,TRBJ2-5,13,TRBV7-4,NA,NA
TGTGCCAGCAGCCAGAAGACCAGGGGCGTTAATTCACCCCTCCACTTT,CASSQKTRGVNSPLHF,TRBJ1-6,16,TRBV7-9,NA,NA
TGTGCCAGTTCGACTAGCGGGGCCTACGAGCAGTACTTC,CASSTSGAYEQYF,TRBJ2-7,13,TRBV12-3/TRBV12-4,TRBD2,few
TGCAGTGCTATAGTAGACACCGGGGAGCTGTTTTTT,CSAIVDTGELFF,TRBJ2-2,12,TRBV20-1,NA,NA
TGCGCCAGCAGGAGACAAGGGCGTGGCAATCAGCCCCAGCATTTT,CASRRQGRGNQPQHF,TRBJ1-5,15,TRBV4-1,NA,NA
TGTGCCGGAGCGGTCCCGACACAGTATGGCTACACCTTC,CAGAVPTQYGYTF,TRBJ1-2,13,TRBV2,NA,few
TGTGCCAGCAGCTTAGGGGTAAGCGGGGGCAACAATGAGCAGTACTTC,CASSLGVSGGNNEQYF,TRBJ2-5,16,TRBV7-2,TRBD2,few
TGTGCCATCAGTGAGGCGGGACTACTCTACGAGCGGTACTTC,CAISEAGLLYERYF,TRBJ2-7,14,TRBV10-3,TRBD2,NA
TGTGCTAGCAGCATCGGGACTAGCGGGAGTGGCACAGATACGCAGTATTTT,CASSIGTSGSGTDTQYF,TRBJ2-3,17,TRBV7-7,TRBD2,NA
TGCGCCAGCAGCTTGGTGGGGACAGGGTCGAATGAGCAGTACTTC,CASSLVGTGSNEQYF,TRBJ2-4,15,TRBV5-1,TRBD1,NA
TGTGCCAGCAGCCCCCAACCGGGCCCCCAAACGGGTGAGCAGTTCTTC,CASSPQPGPQTGEQFF,TRBJ2-1,16,TRBV7-7,NA,few
TGTGCCATCACTCCGACTAGCGGGGAGGAGAGCTACGAGCAGTACTTC,CAITPTSGEESYEQYF,TRBJ2-7,16,TRBV10-3,TRBD2,NA
TGCGCCAGCACCAGGACAGGGGCTATCGAAGCTTTCTTT,CASTRTGAIEAFF,TRBJ1-1,13,TRBV5-1,TRBD1,NA
TGTGCCAGCAGCACGGACACCGGCGGGAACACTGAAGCTTTCTTT,CASSTDTGGNTEAFF,TRBJ1-1,15,TRBV28,NA,few
TGCAGTGCTAGAGCCGGGGGGAAGAACACTGAAGCTTTCTTT,CSARAGGKNTEAFF,TRBJ1-1,14,TRBV20-1,NA,NA
TGTGCCAGCAGTTTAGTGGGAGGGACAGGGTCCTACGAGCAGTACTTC,CASSLVGGTGSYEQYF,TRBJ2-7,16,TRBV12-3/TRBV12-4,TRBD1,few
TGCAGCGTTGAAGTTGGTCCAAAGGCAGATACGCAGTATTTT,CSVEVGPKADTQYF,TRBJ2-3,14,TRBV29-1,NA,many
TGTGCCAGCAGCAACCAACCTACCTACGAGCAGTACTTC,CASSNQPTYEQYF,TRBJ2-7,13,TRBV11-1,NA,NA
TGCGCCAGCAGCCCTCGCTATGGGTCCTACAATGAGCAGTTCTTC,CASSPRYGSYNEQFF,TRBJ2-1,15,TRBV4-1,NA,NA
TGTGCCAGCATCGCTTGGGGTTACAATGAGCAGTACTTC,CASIAWGYNEQYF,TRBJ2-7,13,TRBV28,NA,NA
TGTGCCACCAGCCCAAGTGTCGGATACACCGGGGAGCTGTTTTTT,CATSPSVGYTGELFF,TRBJ2-2,15,TRBV24-1,NA,NA
TGTGCCATCACCGGGGACAGTTCATACGAGCAGTACTTC,CAITGDSSYEQYF,TRBJ2-7,13,TRBV10-3,TRBD1,NA